Each of the 18 T cell receptor beta chains below was sequenced from the same sample in a study of T cell repertoires in cytomegalovirus infection. The antigens these receptors bind are not known. TCRdb re-called the reads with MiXCR, one entry per CDR3 protein. The table has approximately 390,000 distinct CDR3 sequences, about 35% seen once. Sequenced material: cultured PBMCs, taken from culture after CMV antigen stimulation. The receptors derive from a human donor in good health (CMV status not recorded). Some clones in this sample may be carry-over from other donors' samples.

The V and J genes are TRBV27 and TRBJ2-7; a weak D match, TRBD1 (5 bases). The CDR3 length is 13 residues. V lost 6 bases, J lost 4 bases, and 13 bases lay in between. Germline CDR1 is MNHEY and CDR2 is SMNVEV (reference sequence). The CDR3 reads CASSQGLLYEQYV. The CDR3 coding sequence is TGTGCCAGCAGCCAGGGCCTTTTATACGAGCAGTACGTC.

The chain uses TRBV15 and TRBJ1-4; TRBD1 matches at 8 bases. CDR1 is LNHNV and CDR2 is YYDKDF in the germline V gene (reference sequence). The CDR3 consists of 16 residues. With V trimmed by 7 bases and J by 8 bases, 15 bases remained unmatched. CDR3 region: CATTDRGRRRSEKLFF. The CDR3 nucleotides are TGTGCCACCACAGACAGGGGCCGCCGTCGCTCAGAAAAACTGTTTTTT.

This clonotype was counted many times. The chain joins TRBV11-2 to TRBJ2-3; tentatively, D is TRBD2 (5 bases). The CDR3 totals 12 residues. Looked up from germline, CDR1 is SGHAT and CDR2 is FQNNGV. The germline V and J ends were trimmed by 5 bases and 8 bases, with 11 bases remaining between them. In DNA, the CDR3 is TGTGCCAGCAGCCGCTGGCGGGCTACGCAGTATTTT. Amino acids: CASSRWRATQYF.

The genes are TRBV11-2 and TRBJ2-3; 11 bases fit TRBD2. V trimming: 6 bases; J trimming: 2 bases; junction bases outside the gene matches: 7. CDR3 length equals 16 residues. Germline V CDR1 and CDR2: SGHAT, FQNNGV. The CDR3 DNA follows: TGTGCCAGCAGTTCTCGACTAGCGGGAACCACAGATACGCAGTATTTT. This codes for CASSSRLAGTTDTQYF. The variable domain in full, with the rest retrieved from reference TRBV11-2 and TRBJ2-3, is EAGVAQSPRYKIIEKRQSVAFWCNPISGHATLYWYQQILGQGPKLLIQFQNNGVVDDSQLPKDRFSAERLKGVDSTLKIQPAKLEDSAVYLCASSSRLAGTTDTQYFGPGTRLTVL.

This clonotype was counted a few times. The chain is built from TRBV7-2 and TRBJ2-1; D may be TRBD2 (7 bases). Germline CDR1 and CDR2: SGHTA and FQGNSA. This CDR3 spans 13 amino acids. Trimming took 5 bases from V and 10 from J, leaving 15 bases between them. The chain's CDR3 is CASSPRGGGEQFF. Here the CDR3 DNA reads TGTGCCAGCAGCCCGCGAGGGGGAGGGGAGCAGTTCTTC. Full variable domain (missing parts from reference TRBV7-2 and TRBJ2-1): GAGVSQSPSNKVTEKGKDVELRCDPISGHTALYWYRQSLGQGLEFLIYFQGNSAPDKSGLPSDRFSAERTGGSVSTLTIQRTQQEDSAVYLCASSPRGGGEQFFGPGTRLTVL.

The rearrangement joins TRBV7-2 to TRBJ2-5, with 12 bases matching TRBD2. CDR1 and CDR2 from the germline V gene are SGHTA and FQGNSA. The CDR3 sequence is 13 residues long. The trim removed 8 bases at V and 4 bases at J, leaving 2 bases unmatched. The CDR3 sequence is CASRLAGVETQYF. As DNA, the CDR3 is TGTGCCAGCCGACTAGCGGGAGTAGAGACCCAGTACTTC.

The chain joins TRBV6-6 to TRBJ1-1; D not certain. This CDR3 is built from 13 residues. Trimming stripped 6 bases from V and 4 bases from J, with 12 bases between. CDR1 MNHNY and CDR2 SVGAGI come from the germline V gene (reference sequence). As DNA, the CDR3 is TGTGCCAGCAGCCAATACAGTGTCACTGAAGCTTTCTTT. Translating gives CASSQYSVTEAFF.

This clonotype was seen many times. This chain uses TRBV7-2 with TRBJ2-6; D might be TRBD2 (5 bases). Germline CDR1 SGHTA, CDR2 FQGNSA. Trimming cost V 0 bases and J 0 bases, with 15 bases left between them. The CDR3 spans 19 residues. CDR3 in amino acids: CASSLAPLTRDSGANVLTF. CDR3 DNA sequence: TGTGCCAGCAGCTTAGCGCCCCTTACGAGGGACTCTGGGGCCAACGTCCTGACTTTC.

This clonotype turned up a few times. V is TRBV7-9 and J is TRBJ1-6; D is uncertain. Germline loops: CDR1 SEHNR, CDR2 FQNEAQ (reference sequence). V was clipped by 5 bases and J by 7 bases, with 6 bases between them. There are 12 residues in the CDR3. In DNA, the CDR3 is TGTGCCAGCAGCGGCGAAAATTCACCCCTCCACTTT. Translating it yields CASSGENSPLHF.

The chain carries TRBV19 and TRBJ2-3, with TRBD2 as a possible D gene (5 bases). V dropped 1 base and J dropped 2 bases, with 13 bases sitting between them. Germline V gene sequence: CDR1 LNHDA, CDR2 SQIVND (reference sequence). The CDR3 covers 16 residues. Here the CDR3 DNA reads TGTGCCAGTAGTATAGTACCGGTGGACTCCACAGATACGCAGTATTTT. Its protein is CASSIVPVDSTDTQYF.

This clonotype was detected ten times or more. This rearrangement joins TRBV5-4 to TRBJ2-5, with TRBD2 matching 9 bases. CDR3 size: 16 residues. With V trimmed by 4 bases and J by 2 bases, 9 bases remained unmatched. Germline V gene sequence: CDR1 SGHNT, CDR2 YYREEE (reference sequence). CDR3 amino acids: CASSRGTSSPQETQYF. The CDR3 DNA is TGTGCCAGCAGCCGTGGGACTAGCAGTCCTCAAGAGACCCAGTACTTC.

A few counts support this clonotype. This rearrangement joins TRBV7-6 to TRBJ2-7; D gene uncertain. The CDR3 is 13 amino acids. Germline assignment: CDR1 SGHVS and CDR2 FNYEAQ. V was shortened by 1 base and J by 4 bases, with 8 bases between the two germline ends. In DNA form, the CDR3 reads TGTGCCAGCAGCTTAGGTCAGCTATACGAGCAGTACTTC. Translated, it gives CASSLGQLYEQYF.

The CDR3 loop reads CASSQKGSYEQYF. The CDR3, as DNA: TGCGCCAGCAGCCAGAAGGGTTCTTACGAGCAGTACTTC. This sequence joins TRBV4-1 and TRBJ2-7; D is ambiguous. The length of the CDR3 is 13 residues. Per the germline V gene, CDR1 is MGHRA and CDR2 is YSYEKL. V was trimmed by 3 bases and J by 4 bases, leaving 10 bases between them.

The chain employs TRBV20-1 and TRBJ1-1; no clear D gene. Germline V CDR1 and CDR2: DFQATT, SNEGSKA (reference sequence). The CDR3 has 11 amino acids. Trimming shortened V by 5 bases and J by 11 bases, and 15 bases separated the two germline ends. CDR3 nucleotide sequence: TGCAGTGCTGAGTTCGCCGAGCGGGCTTTCTTT. Translation gives CSAEFAERAFF.

The chain is built from TRBV12-3 or TRBV12-4 and TRBJ1-2, with D maybe TRBD1 (5 bases). V lost 6 bases and J 2 bases, leaving 10 bases between the germline ends. This CDR3 comprises 13 residues. The CDR3 DNA sequence: TGTGCCAGCAGCAGACAGAGAAACTATGGCTACACCTTC. Amino acid sequence: CASSRQRNYGYTF.

This clonotype has just a few counts. The chain employs TRBV11-2 and TRBJ1-1; no reliable D call. The CDR3 is 13 amino acids. Germline-derived CDR1 and CDR2 are SGHAT and FQNNGV. The V and J ends lost 3 bases and 8 bases respectively, with 13 bases between them. Written as DNA, the CDR3 is TGTGCCAGCAGCTTCCTTAGGATGGGAGAAGCTTTCTTT. Amino acid sequence: CASSFLRMGEAFF.

This clonotype was seen at least ten times. The chain employs TRBV7-2 and TRBJ2-1; 13 bases line up with TRBD2. Germline values: CDR1 SGHTA, CDR2 FQGNSA. Trimming took 7 bases from V and 9 from J; bases not matched to a gene: 12. The CDR3 sequence is 16 residues long. The CDR3 region has the DNA TGTGCCAGCACCAAATTCGGGACTAGCGGGGTTATTGAGCAGTTCTTC. This translates into CASTKFGTSGVIEQFF.

The chain employs TRBV6-6 and TRBJ1-2; D is uncertain. This CDR3 region has 13 residues. V gave up 0 bases and J gave up 4 bases, with 6 bases separating them. CDR1 is MNHNY and CDR2 is SVGAGI in the germline V gene (reference sequence). This CDR3 is CASSYSAAYGYTF. The CDR3 DNA sequence: TGTGCCAGCAGTTACTCGGCGGCCTATGGCTACACCTTC.